Listed here is a single T cell receptor beta chain. The data belong to a study of blood T cell repertoires in COVID-19. Background on the study: Some COVID-19 samples were acute and others convalescent; all came from the United States, Italy and Spain. The cDNA or gDNA used as material had been derived from T cells, B-cell-depleted T cells, or PBMCs.

Those enrolled, adults aged roughly 18 to 100 years, came from some 25 US areas. In the original workflow: Reference gene primers were amplified, and this amplification served to estimate nucleated cell counts. Method: immunoSEQ multiplex PCR; TCRdb's copy keeps in-frame clones and lacks some. V and J calls and clone size are those listed in that table; D and trimming were worked out from the DNA. The repertoire holds approximately 170,000 clones, with around 78% as singletons. V was clipped by 2 bases and J by 1 base, with 5 bases between them. The length of the CDR3 is 13 residues. The V gene's germline CDR1 is SGHTA and CDR2 FQGTGA.

This TCR came from a woman aged 45-60 years who had recovered from COVID-19. The chain recombines TRBV7-3 with TRBJ1-1; D uncertain. The sequenced sample consisted of PBMCs or T cells enriched from blood (not recorded which). CDR3 sequence: CASSLEGNTEAFF. The CDR3, as DNA: TGTGCCAGCAGCTTAGAGGGGAACACTGAAGCTTTCTTT.